This T cell receptor beta chain was observed in a study of blood T cell repertoires in COVID-19. Study overall: T cells, B-cell-depleted T cells, or PBMCs supplied cDNA or gDNA.

Clones were sequenced by immunoSEQ multiplex PCR, and TCRdb holds only the in-frame ones, with some missing. The sample includes roughly 60,000 clones, approximately 83% of them seen just once. The CDR3 consists of 16 residues. The germline V gene has CDR1 MNHEY and CDR2 SVGEGT. Deletions cut 2 bases from V and 0 bases from J, with 8 bases between. The chain joins TRBV6-2 or TRBV6-3 to TRBJ2-6; D possibly corresponds to TRBD1 (6 bases). Sequenced sample: peripheral blood. The TCR was taken from a man in his thirties or forties with COVID-19, enrolled during active disease. The DNA for the CDR3 is TGTGCCAGCAGTTACCGAGGGGGCTCTGGGGCCAACGTCCTGACTTTC. Amino acids: CASSYRGGSGANVLTF.